What follows are 22 T cell receptor beta chains derived from one specimen sequenced in a study of blood T cell repertoires in COVID-19. Profiling relied on immunoSEQ multiplex PCR, and the TCRdb table lists in-frame clones only, not all of them. The data contain fewer than 150,000 clones, roughly 80% of them singletons. Sequencing was performed on peripheral blood. These receptors all stem from a human donor in a cohort sampled during active COVID-19.

The V call is TRBV25-1, the J call TRBJ1-5, with D perhaps matching TRBD1 (6 bases). V shed 6 bases and J shed 5 bases, with 11 bases lying between them. The CDR3 length is 13 residues. Germline values: CDR1 MGHDK, CDR2 SYGVNS. CDR3: CASSQNRDQPQHF. DNA for the CDR3: TGTGCCAGCAGCCAAAACAGGGATCAGCCCCAGCATTTT. The full variable domain, with the rest looked up from reference TRBV25-1 and TRBJ1-5, is EADIYQTPRYLVIGTGKKITLECSQTMGHDKMYWYQQDPGMELHLIHYSYGVNSTEKGDLSSESTVSRIRTEHFPLTLESARPSHTSQYLCASSQNRDQPQHFGDGTRLSIL.

The rearrangement uses TRBV9 and TRBJ1-6, with D uncertain. The germline V gene encodes CDR1 SGDLS and CDR2 YYNGEE. This CDR3 comprises 15 residues. With 3 bases removed from V and 0 bases from J, the gap between germline ends came to 7 bases. CDR3 sequence reads: CASSARSSYNSPLHF. DNA of the CDR3: TGTGCCAGCAGCGCCCGTAGCTCCTATAATTCACCCCTCCACTTT.

This chain uses TRBV6-1 with TRBJ2-7; possibly TRBD1 for D (6 bases). The ends were cut back, 3 bases at V and 3 bases at J, with 12 bases in the middle. CDR3 length: 14 residues. Per germline, CDR1 MNHNS and CDR2 SASEGT. The DNA of the CDR3 is TGTGCCAGCAGTGACCCAGTACAGGGCTACGAGCAGTACTTC. It encodes CASSDPVQGYEQYF.

The chain is built from TRBV6-2 or TRBV6-3 and TRBJ2-5; 10 bases fit TRBD2. Looked up from germline, CDR1 is MNHEY and CDR2 is SVGEGT. V lost 5 bases, J lost 1 base, and 7 bases stayed unmatched. This CDR3 has 16 amino acids. CDR3 amino acids: CASSQIGTSVQETQYF. The CDR3 DNA reads TGTGCCAGCAGTCAAATCGGGACTAGCGTCCAAGAGACCCAGTACTTC.

This sequence joins TRBV3-1 (or the pseudogene TRBV3-2) and TRBJ1-5; 9 nucleotides align to TRBD1. The CDR3 loop spans 15 amino acids. The germline CDR1 and CDR2 sequences are LGHDT and YNNKEL (reference sequence). Trimming took 6 bases from V and 5 from J; bases not matched to a gene: 8. The CDR3 bases are TGTGCCAGCAGGCTCGGGACAGGGTTGGATCAGCCCCAGCATTTT. This codes for CASRLGTGLDQPQHF.

This clone has a single count. DNA for the CDR3: TGTGCCAGTAGTATGGGCAGGGATAGCAATCAGCCCCAGCATTTT. Its translation: CASSMGRDSNQPQHF. The rearrangement links TRBV19 to TRBJ1-5; weak D call: TRBD1 (5 bases). The CDR3 loop spans 15 amino acids. V was shortened by 3 bases and J by 0 bases, with 9 bases between the two germline ends. In germline, CDR1 is LNHDA, CDR2 SQIVND (reference sequence).

This clone came up many times. The chain recombines TRBV27 with TRBJ2-1; 9 bases fit TRBD1. The V and J ends lost 4 bases and 7 bases, in that order; junction bases with no gene match: 8. Germline CDR1 and CDR2: MNHEY and SMNVEV (reference sequence). This CDR3 has 15 residues. CDR3 in DNA: TGTGCCAGCAGTTCTAACAGGGGGCGAGGGAATGAGCAGTTCTTC. It yields the protein CASSSNRGRGNEQFF.

The gene calls are TRBV2 and TRBJ2-6; 9 bases match TRBD1. Looked up from germline, CDR1 is SNHLY and CDR2 is FYNNEI. The V and J ends lost 6 bases and 1 base, in that order; junction bases with no gene match: 13. The CDR3 totals 19 residues. The CDR3 DNA follows: TGTGCCAGCAGCGAAACCGGGACAGGGTTAAGTTCTGGGGCCAACGTCCTGACTTTC. Translation gives CASSETGTGLSSGANVLTF. Full variable domain (rest looked up from reference TRBV2 and TRBJ2-6): EPEVTQTPSHQVTQMGQEVILRCVPISNHLYFYWYRQILGQKVEFLVSFYNNEISEKSEIFDDQFSVERPDGSNFTLKIRSTKLEDSAMYFCASSETGTGLSSGANVLTFGAGSRLTVL.

The CDR3 sequence: CAWSNPGLALNEQFF. CDR3 coding DNA: TGTGCCTGGAGTAACCCCGGACTAGCCCTTAATGAGCAGTTCTTC. V usage is TRBV30 and J usage is TRBJ2-1, with 8 bases identical to TRBD2. Trimming at V came to 2 bases and at J to 7 bases, leaving 10 bases not matched to a gene. The CDR3 runs to 15 residues. CDR1 GTSNPN and CDR2 SVGIG come from the germline V gene (reference sequence). The whole variable domain, filled in from reference TRBV30 and TRBJ2-1, reads SQTIHQWPATLVQPVGSPLSLECTVEGTSNPNLYWYRQAAGRGLQLLFYSVGIGQISSEVPQNLSASRPQDRQFILSSKKLLLSDSGFYLCAWSNPGLALNEQFFGPGTRLTVL.

V and J are TRBV27 and TRBJ1-5; no clear D gene. The CDR3 consists of 14 residues. Germline V gene data show CDR1 as MNHEY and CDR2 as SMNVEV (reference sequence). V gave up 4 bases and J gave up 0 bases, with 7 bases separating them. In DNA form, the CDR3 reads TGTGCCAGCAGTTATAGATATAGCAATCAGCCCCAGCATTTT. Translating gives CASSYRYSNQPQHF.

V gene TRBV7-8 combines with J gene TRBJ2-7; D is unresolved. There are 15 residues in the CDR3. Looked up from germline, CDR1 is SGHVS and CDR2 is FQNEAQ. V was clipped by 2 bases and J by 3 bases, with 14 bases between them. The CDR3 DNA reads as TGTGCCAGCAGCTTACGGCGTGACATTGTCTACGAGCAGTACTTC. Its translation: CASSLRRDIVYEQYF.

The CDR3 is CASSLTFRAQAFF. CDR3 nucleotides: TGTGCCAGCAGCTTGACTTTTCGCGCTCAAGCTTTCTTT. This chain joins TRBV7-2 and TRBJ1-1; D gene ambiguous. Trimming cost V 3 bases and J 9 bases, with 14 bases left between them. Germline lookup yields CDR1 SGHTA and CDR2 FQGNSA. This CDR3 has 13 residues.

This clone came up once. The J gene is TRBJ2-1, the V gene TRBV19; 9 bases match TRBD1. V shed 6 bases, J shed 5 bases, and the junction held 14 bases outside the gene matches. CDR1 LNHDA and CDR2 SQIVND come from the germline V gene (reference sequence). The CDR3 is 17 amino acids. CDR3 bases: TGTGCCAGTAGCGTCGTCCCCTCCGGGACAGGGAACAATGAGCAGTTCTTC. This encodes CASSVVPSGTGNNEQFF.

J is TRBJ2-6 and V is TRBV5-1; D possibly corresponds to TRBD1 (6 bases). Looked up from germline, CDR1 is SGHRS and CDR2 is YFSETQ. The germline V and J ends were trimmed by 5 bases and 4 bases, with 13 bases remaining between them. This CDR3 is built from 15 residues. The chain's CDR3 is CASSHEGVGANVLTF. The CDR3 DNA is TGCGCCAGCAGTCATGAGGGGGTAGGGGCCAACGTCCTGACTTTC.

The rearrangement uses TRBV29-1 and TRBJ1-4; D possibly corresponds to TRBD1 (6 bases). This CDR3 comprises 13 residues. The V and J ends lost 4 bases and 7 bases respectively, with 13 bases between them. Germline lookup yields CDR1 SQVTM and CDR2 ANQGSEA. CDR3 nucleotide sequence: TGCAGCGTTGCGGGCAGGGGTTTTGAAAAACTGTTTTTT. It is translated as CSVAGRGFEKLFF.

The rearrangement joins TRBV3-1 (or the pseudogene TRBV3-2) to TRBJ1-2, with 8 bases matching TRBD1. V shed 0 bases, J shed 6 bases, and the junction held 6 bases outside the gene matches. This CDR3 contains 15 residues. The germline CDR1 and CDR2 sequences are LGHDT and YNNKEL (reference sequence). The chain's CDR3 is CASSQDQGASDGYTF. The CDR3 region has the DNA TGTGCCAGCAGCCAAGACCAGGGGGCCTCGGATGGCTACACCTTC.

The rearrangement links TRBV3-1 (or the pseudogene TRBV3-2) to TRBJ1-6, with D perhaps TRBD1 (5 bases). This CDR3 spans 16 amino acids. Trimming shortened V by 4 bases and J by 0 bases, and 10 bases separated the two germline ends. Germline CDR1 and CDR2: LGHDT and YNNKEL (reference sequence). CDR3 coding DNA: TGTGCCAGCAGCCCCGGGGGGAGCTCCTATAATTCACCCCTCCACTTT. It is translated as CASSPGGSSYNSPLHF.

V gene TRBV5-4 combines with J gene TRBJ2-7; 7 nucleotides match TRBD1. Trimming cost V 2 bases and J 6 bases; bases outside gene matches: 8. Germline V gives CDR1 SGHNT, CDR2 YYREEE (reference sequence). The CDR3 is 14 residues long. CDR3 amino acids: CASSLPGQSTEQYF. CDR3 DNA sequence: TGTGCCAGCAGCTTACCGGGACAGTCAACCGAGCAGTACTTC.

This clone came up once. The chain has TRBV20-1 and TRBJ1-1, with D perhaps TRBD1 (5 bases). CDR1 is DFQATT and CDR2 is SNEGSKA in the germline V gene (reference sequence). V was cut by 4 bases and J by 5 bases, with 17 bases left in between. This CDR3 has 14 amino acids. DNA for the CDR3: TGCAGTGCTATTGACCGTTTGGGGCTTACTGAAGCTTTCTTT. Translation gives CSAIDRLGLTEAFF.

This sequence joins TRBV11-2 and TRBJ1-2, with 8 bases fitting TRBD1. Trimming at V came to 1 base and at J to 2 bases, leaving 6 bases not matched to a gene. CDR3 length: 16 amino acids. Germline lookup yields CDR1 SGHAT and CDR2 FQNNGV. CDR3 loop: CASSLAFRTGNYGYTF. CDR3 DNA: TGTGCCAGCAGCTTAGCATTTAGGACAGGGAACTATGGCTACACCTTC.

The CDR3 region is CASSHDREDQPQHF. CDR3 nucleotide sequence: TGTGCCAGTAGTCACGACAGGGAAGATCAGCCCCAGCATTTT. The chain has TRBV19 and TRBJ1-5; 7 bases are a match to TRBD1. CDR3 length: 14 amino acids. V was clipped by 5 bases and J by 5 bases; unmatched bases: 6. Germline CDR1 reads LNHDA; CDR2 reads SQIVND (reference sequence).

This clone was detected ten times or more. The chain combines TRBV6-2 or TRBV6-3 with TRBJ2-7, with D unresolved. This CDR3 has 13 residues. Germline V gives CDR1 MNHEY, CDR2 SVGEGT. V shed 0 bases and J shed 3 bases, with 6 bases lying between them. In DNA form, the CDR3 reads TGTGCCAGCAGTTACTCGAGGAGCTACGAGCAGTACTTC. It translates to CASSYSRSYEQYF.